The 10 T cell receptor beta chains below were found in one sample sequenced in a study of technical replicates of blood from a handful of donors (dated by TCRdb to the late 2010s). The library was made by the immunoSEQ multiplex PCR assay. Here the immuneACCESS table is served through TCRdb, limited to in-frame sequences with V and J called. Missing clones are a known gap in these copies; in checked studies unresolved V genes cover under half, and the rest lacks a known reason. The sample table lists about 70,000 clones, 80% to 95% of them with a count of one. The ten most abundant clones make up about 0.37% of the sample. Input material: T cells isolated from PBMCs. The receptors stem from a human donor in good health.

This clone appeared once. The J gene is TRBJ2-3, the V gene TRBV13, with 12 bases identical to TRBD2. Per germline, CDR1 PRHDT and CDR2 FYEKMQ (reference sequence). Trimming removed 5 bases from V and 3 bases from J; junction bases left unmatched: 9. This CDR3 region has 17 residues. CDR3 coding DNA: TGTGCCAGCAGCCCCCTAGCGGGAGGGACTGCTACAGATACGCAGTATTTT. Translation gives CASSPLAGGTATDTQYF. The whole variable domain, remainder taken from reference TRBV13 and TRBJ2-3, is AAGVIQSPRHLIKEKRETATLKCYPIPRHDTVYWYQQGPGQDPQFLISFYEKMQSDKGSIPDRFSAQQFSDYHSELNMSSLELGDSALYFCASSPLAGGTATDTQYFGPGTRLTVL.

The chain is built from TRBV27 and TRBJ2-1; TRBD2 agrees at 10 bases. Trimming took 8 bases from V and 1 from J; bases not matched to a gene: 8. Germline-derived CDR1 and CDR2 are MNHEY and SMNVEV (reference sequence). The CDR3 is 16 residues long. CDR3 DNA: TGTGCCAGCTTAAGAGCGGGAGGGGAATCCTACAATGAGCAGTTCTTC. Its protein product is CASLRAGGESYNEQFF.

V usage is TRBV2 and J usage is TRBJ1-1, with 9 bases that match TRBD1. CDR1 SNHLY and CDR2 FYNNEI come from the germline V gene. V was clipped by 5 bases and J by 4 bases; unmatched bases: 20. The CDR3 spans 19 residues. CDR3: CASSYNPITGGAVVTEAFF. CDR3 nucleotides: TGTGCCAGCAGTTATAACCCAATTACAGGGGGCGCGGTTGTCACTGAAGCTTTCTTT.

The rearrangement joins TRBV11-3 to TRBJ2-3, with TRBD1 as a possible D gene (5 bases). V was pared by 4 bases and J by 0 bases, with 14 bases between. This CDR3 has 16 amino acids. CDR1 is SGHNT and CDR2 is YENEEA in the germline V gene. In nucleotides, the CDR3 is TGTGCCAGCAGCTCAGGACAACCCCTGAGCACAGATACGCAGTATTTT. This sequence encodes CASSSGQPLSTDTQYF.

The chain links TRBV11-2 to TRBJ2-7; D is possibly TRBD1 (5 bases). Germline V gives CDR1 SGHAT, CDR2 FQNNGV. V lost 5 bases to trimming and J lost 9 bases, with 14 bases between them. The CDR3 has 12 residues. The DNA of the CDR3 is TGTGCCAGCAGCGCCCGACAGCTGGGGCAGTACTTC. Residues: CASSARQLGQYF.

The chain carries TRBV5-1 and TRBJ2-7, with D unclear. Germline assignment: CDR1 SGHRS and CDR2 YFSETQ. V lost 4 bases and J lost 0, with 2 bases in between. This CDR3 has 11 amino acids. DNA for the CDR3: TGCGCCAGCAGCCACTCCTACGAGCAGTACTTC. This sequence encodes CASSHSYEQYF.

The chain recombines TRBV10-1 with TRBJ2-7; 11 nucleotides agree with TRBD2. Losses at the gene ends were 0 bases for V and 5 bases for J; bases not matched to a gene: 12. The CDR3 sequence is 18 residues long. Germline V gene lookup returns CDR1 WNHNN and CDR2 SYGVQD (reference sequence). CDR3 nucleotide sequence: TGCGCCAGCAGTGAGTCTGTGACTAGCGGGAAGTCCTTCCACGAGCAGTACTTC. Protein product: CASSESVTSGKSFHEQYF.

DNA of the CDR3: TGTGCCAGCAGCTCTCCAGGGTCGACCGGGGAGCTGTTTTTT. This codes for CASSSPGSTGELFF. The chain employs TRBV5-4 and TRBJ2-2; D is perhaps TRBD1 (5 bases). Between the trimmed V and J ends, which lost 3 bases and 5 bases, there was a span of 11 bases. This CDR3 has 14 amino acids. The germline V gene encodes CDR1 SGHNT and CDR2 YYREEE (reference sequence). The variable domain in full, completed from reference TRBV5-4 and TRBJ2-2, reads ETGVTQSPTHLIKTRGQQVTLRCSSQSGHNTVSWYQQALGQGPQFIFQYYREEENGRGNFPPRFSGLQFPNYSSELNVNALELDDSALYLCASSSPGSTGELFFGEGSRLTVL.

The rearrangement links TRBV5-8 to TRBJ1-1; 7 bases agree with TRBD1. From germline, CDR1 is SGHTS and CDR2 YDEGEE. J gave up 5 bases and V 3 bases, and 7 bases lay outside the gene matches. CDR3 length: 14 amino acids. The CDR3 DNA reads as TGTGCCAGCAGCTCCTTGACAGGGTCGACTGAAGCTTTCTTT. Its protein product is CASSSLTGSTEAFF.

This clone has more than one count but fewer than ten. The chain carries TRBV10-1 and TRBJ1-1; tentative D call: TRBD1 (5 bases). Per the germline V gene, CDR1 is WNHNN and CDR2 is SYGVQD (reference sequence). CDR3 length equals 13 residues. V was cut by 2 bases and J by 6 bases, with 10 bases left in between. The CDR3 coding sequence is TGCGCCAGCAGTGAGACCTCAGGGTCTGAAGCTTTCTTT. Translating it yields CASSETSGSEAFF.